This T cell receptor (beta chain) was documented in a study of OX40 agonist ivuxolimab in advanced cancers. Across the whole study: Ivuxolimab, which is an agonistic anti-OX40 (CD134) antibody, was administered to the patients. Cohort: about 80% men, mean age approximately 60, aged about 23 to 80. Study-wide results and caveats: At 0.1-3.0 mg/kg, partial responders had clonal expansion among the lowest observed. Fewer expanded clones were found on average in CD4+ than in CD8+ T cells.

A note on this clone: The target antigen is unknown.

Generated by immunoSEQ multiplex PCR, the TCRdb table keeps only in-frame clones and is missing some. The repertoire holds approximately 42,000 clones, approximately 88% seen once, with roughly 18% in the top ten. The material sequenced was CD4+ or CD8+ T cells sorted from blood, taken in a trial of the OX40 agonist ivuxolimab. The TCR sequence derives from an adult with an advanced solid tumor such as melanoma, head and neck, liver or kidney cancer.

DNA of the CDR3: TGTGCCAGCAGCCCCGACAGGGGGCAAGAGACCCAGTACTTC. This encodes CASSPDRGQETQYF. The chain employs TRBV13 and TRBJ2-5; 9 bases are a match to TRBD1. Germline CDR1 reads PRHDT; CDR2 reads FYEKMQ (reference sequence). Trimming removed 5 bases from V and 2 bases from J; junction bases left unmatched: 3. The CDR3 spans 14 residues.